The clone carrying this T cell receptor (beta chain) was detected only a few times. Its antigen is not known. cDNA prepared by RNA extraction and subsequent reverse transcription served as the template for sequencing. This table comes from immunoSEQ multiplex PCR, and its TCRdb copy is limited to in-frame clones, with some not included. The data show about 180,000 clones, 59% seen once. V shed 11 bases, J shed 3 bases, and the junction held 7 bases outside the gene matches. The CDR3 is 14 amino acids. The germline CDR1 and CDR2 sequences are ENHRY and SYGVKD. This record comes from a study of CD8+ T cells in alopecia areata. Study-wide points: Affected lesional scalp, above all in alopecia totalis/universalis, was more clonal than normal scalp. Among patients, TCR sharing was less clear than in mice, a difference possibly due in part to HLA diversity in the patient population.

Patients with alopecia areata provided lesional scalp punch biopsies as well as peripheral blood. The material was CD4+ T cells sorted from blood, obtained at week 0. The J gene is TRBJ2-2, the V gene TRBV10-3; 9 bases are shared with TRBD2. The origin of this receptor is a human donor with alopecia areata. This CDR3 reads CAAESGGHTGELFF. The CDR3 region has the DNA TGTGCCGCAGAAAGCGGGGGGCACACCGGGGAGCTGTTTTTT.